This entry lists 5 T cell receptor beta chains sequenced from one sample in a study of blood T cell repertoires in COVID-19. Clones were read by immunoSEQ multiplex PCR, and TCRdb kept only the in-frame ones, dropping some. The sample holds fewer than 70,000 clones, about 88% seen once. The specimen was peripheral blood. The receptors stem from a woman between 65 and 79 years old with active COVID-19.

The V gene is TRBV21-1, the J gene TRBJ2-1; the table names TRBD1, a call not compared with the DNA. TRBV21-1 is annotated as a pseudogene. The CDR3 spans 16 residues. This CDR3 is CASSTHRDRALNEQFF. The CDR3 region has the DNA TGTGCCAGCAGCACCCACCGGGACAGGGCCCTCAATGAGCAGTTCTTC.

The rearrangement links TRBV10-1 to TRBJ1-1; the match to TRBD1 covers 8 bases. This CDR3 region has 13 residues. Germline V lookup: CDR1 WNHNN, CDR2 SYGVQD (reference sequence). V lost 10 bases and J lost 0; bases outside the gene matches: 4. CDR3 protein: CATRQGMNTEAFF. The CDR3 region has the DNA TGCGCCACCCGACAGGGGATGAACACTGAAGCTTTCTTT.

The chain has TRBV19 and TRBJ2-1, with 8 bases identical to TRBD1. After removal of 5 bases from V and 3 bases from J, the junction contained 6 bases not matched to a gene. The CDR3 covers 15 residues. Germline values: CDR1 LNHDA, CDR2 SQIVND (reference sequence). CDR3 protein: CASSPQGAFYNEQFF. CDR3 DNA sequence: TGTGCCAGTAGTCCTCAGGGGGCATTCTACAATGAGCAGTTCTTC.

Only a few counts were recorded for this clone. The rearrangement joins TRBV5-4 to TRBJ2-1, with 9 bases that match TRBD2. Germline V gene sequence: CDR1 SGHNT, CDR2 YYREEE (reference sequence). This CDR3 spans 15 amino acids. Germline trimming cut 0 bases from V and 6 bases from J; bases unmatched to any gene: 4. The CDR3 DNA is TGTGCCAGCAGCTTGGAGTTAGCGGGAGCCAATGAGCAGTTCTTC. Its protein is CASSLELAGANEQFF.

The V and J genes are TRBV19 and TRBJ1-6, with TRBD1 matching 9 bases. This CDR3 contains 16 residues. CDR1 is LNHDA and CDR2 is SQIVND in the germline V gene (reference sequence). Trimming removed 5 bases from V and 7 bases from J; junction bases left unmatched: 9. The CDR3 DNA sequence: TGTGCCAGTAGTCCCCGGGACAGGGTCTCCAATTCACCCCTCCACTTT. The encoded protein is CASSPRDRVSNSPLHF.